Shown below are 16 T cell receptor beta chains from a single sample sequenced in a study of blood T cells in healthy people across ages. With a J-beta primer mix and a sample-barcoded 5' primer, a second PCR ran about 7 to 12 cycles. TCRdb re-analysed the 5' RACE reads in MiXCR, keeping a single row per CDR3 protein. Found here are approximately 1.5 million distinct CDR3 sequences, roughly a third of them singletons; the top ten hold about 11%. Input material: blood. The receptors here all came from a young woman in good health.

This chain links TRBV7-9 with TRBJ1-2, with 7 bases identical to TRBD1. The CDR3 sequence is 15 residues long. Trimming at V came to 5 bases and at J to 6 bases, leaving 12 bases not matched to a gene. From germline, CDR1 is SEHNR and CDR2 FQNEAQ (reference sequence). The CDR3 DNA sequence: TGTGCCAGCAGCAATACGGTACAGGGGATAGATGGCTACACCTTC. Translating gives CASSNTVQGIDGYTF.

There are many counts of this clonotype. The chain employs TRBV12-3 or TRBV12-4 and TRBJ2-5; D is unresolved. This CDR3 is 13 amino acids long. V shed 1 base and J shed 3 bases, with 6 bases lying between them. CDR3 region: CASSLGEKETQYF. CDR3 DNA: TGTGCCAGCAGTTTAGGAGAGAAAGAGACCCAGTACTTC.

The gene calls are TRBV7-9 and TRBJ1-1; unclear D gene. The CDR3 extends over 12 amino acids. In germline, CDR1 is SEHNR, CDR2 FQNEAQ (reference sequence). V was clipped by 5 bases and J by 4 bases, with 8 bases between them. In DNA, the CDR3 is TGTGCCAGCAGCCCCGCTAGCACTGAAGCTTTCTTT. Translation: CASSPASTEAFF.

This clonotype was observed many times. The V and J genes are TRBV7-8 and TRBJ2-7, with D unresolved. The CDR3 contains 15 residues. The germline V gene has CDR1 SGHVS and CDR2 FQNEAQ. Between the trimmed V and J ends, which lost 2 bases and 0 bases, there was a span of 11 bases. The CDR3 region is CASSLRSTLSYEQYF. As DNA, the CDR3 is TGTGCCAGCAGCTTAAGGTCTACCCTCTCCTACGAGCAGTACTTC. Combining the CDR3 with reference TRBV7-8 and TRBJ2-7 gives the whole variable domain GAGVSQSPRYKVAKRGQDVALRCDPISGHVSLFWYQQALGQGPEFLTYFQNEAQLDKSGLPSDRFFAERPEGSVSTLKIQRTQQEDSAVYLCASSLRSTLSYEQYFGPGTRLTVT.

This chain connects TRBV7-3 to TRBJ2-1; D unresolved. V was cut by 3 bases and J by 0 bases, with 6 bases left in between. The CDR3 consists of 14 residues. Germline loops: CDR1 SGHTA, CDR2 FQGTGA. CDR3 nucleotides: TGTGCCAGCAGCTTCAAAGACTCCTACAATGAGCAGTTCTTC. As protein: CASSFKDSYNEQFF.

The chain couples TRBV29-1 to TRBJ1-1; D is ambiguous. The ends were cut back, 4 bases at V and 1 base at J, with 10 bases in the middle. Germline CDR1 is SQVTM and CDR2 is ANQGSEA. This CDR3 spans 13 amino acids. Here the CDR3 DNA reads TGCAGCGTTGGGATTACAACGAACACTGAAGCTTTCTTT. Translated: CSVGITTNTEAFF.

This clonotype has only a few counts. The rearrangement links TRBV18 to TRBJ1-1, with D maybe TRBD1 (6 bases). The V end lost 5 bases, the J end lost 0 bases, and 13 bases lay between the germline ends. Germline V gene sequence: CDR1 KGHSH, CDR2 LQKENI. This CDR3 region has 15 residues. CDR3 DNA sequence: TGTGCCAGCTCAAAGGACAGCCCGATGAACACTGAAGCTTTCTTT. This encodes CASSKDSPMNTEAFF.

This clonotype showed up many times. The gene calls are TRBV6-1 and TRBJ2-5; D gene uncertain. With 3 bases removed from V and 5 bases from J, the gap between germline ends came to 16 bases. Germline V lookup: CDR1 MNHNS, CDR2 SASEGT. CDR3 length: 15 amino acids. The CDR3 sequence is CASSDPLAVQETQYF. Written as DNA, the CDR3 is TGTGCCAGCAGTGATCCTCTGGCCGTTCAGGAGACCCAGTACTTC.

This clonotype was recorded at least ten times. V gene TRBV5-1 combines with J gene TRBJ2-1; D not resolved. The CDR3 length is 12 residues. CDR1 is SGHRS and CDR2 is YFSETQ in the germline V gene. V was shortened by 1 base and J by 9 bases, with 8 bases between the two germline ends. The chain's CDR3 is CASSLSGPEQFF. As DNA, the CDR3 is TGCGCCAGCAGCTTGTCCGGTCCTGAGCAGTTCTTC.

In regard to this clonotype: One end of the junction fails to match germline, which may point to a read error. The chain couples TRBV10-2 to TRBJ2-7; no clear D. Germline assignment: CDR1 WSHSY and CDR2 SAAADI. The CDR3 covers 14 residues. The CDR3 DNA sequence: TGCGCCAGCAGACCGGTAGGCACAAGCTACAAGCAGTACTTC. It codes for CASRPVGTSYKQYF.

The table lists this clonotype with a few counts. The chain is built from TRBV14 and TRBJ2-5; 7 bases are shared with TRBD2. With 0 bases clipped from V and 2 bases from J, the junction kept 18 bases outside the gene matches. CDR3 length equals 20 residues. Germline V lookup: CDR1 SGHDN, CDR2 FVKESK. CDR3 region: CASSQETFRGAGREQETQYF. Written as DNA, the CDR3 is TGTGCCAGCAGCCAAGAGACTTTCCGGGGAGCGGGACGGGAACAAGAGACCCAGTACTTC. The full variable domain, with the rest looked up from reference TRBV14 and TRBJ2-5, is EAGVTQFPSHSVIEKGQTVTLRCDPISGHDNLYWYRRVMGKEIKFLLHFVKESKQDESGMPNNRFLAERTGGTYSTLKVQPAELEDSGVYFCASSQETFRGAGREQETQYFGPGTRLLVL.

The rearrangement uses TRBV5-1 and TRBJ1-4; D is uncertain. Germline V gene data show CDR1 as SGHRS and CDR2 as YFSETQ. CDR3 size: 14 residues. Trimming took 0 bases from V and 3 from J, leaving 6 bases between them. The CDR3 protein is CASSLGESNEKLFF. In DNA form, the CDR3 reads TGCGCCAGCAGCTTGGGGGAATCTAATGAAAAACTGTTTTTT. Full variable domain (rest looked up from reference TRBV5-1 and TRBJ1-4): KAGVTQTPRYLIKTRGQQVTLSCSPISGHRSVSWYQQTPGQGLQFLFEYFSETQRNKGNFPGRFSGRQFSNSRSEMNVSTLELGDSALYLCASSLGESNEKLFFGSGTQLSVL.

The chain uses TRBV5-5 and TRBJ2-5; D is unclear. The J call may be incorrect, as the DNA end agrees better with TRBJ2-7. Per germline, CDR1 SGHKS and CDR2 YYEKEE (reference sequence). CDR3 length equals 14 residues. CDR3 sequence reads: CASSFEVNGYEQYF. In nucleotides, the CDR3 is TGTGCCAGCAGCTTTGAGGTAAACGGCTACGAGCAGTACTTC.

The V gene is TRBV12-3 or TRBV12-4, the J gene TRBJ2-4; 7 nucleotides line up with TRBD1. The V and J ends lost 1 base and 15 bases, in that order; junction bases with no gene match: 9. This CDR3 is 13 amino acids long. The CDR3 sequence: CASSLEGAGRLYF. DNA for the CDR3: TGTGCCAGCAGTTTAGAGGGGGCCGGTAGGTTGTACTTC.

This clonotype was seen more than once but under ten times. The chain couples TRBV20-1 to TRBJ2-1, with D possibly TRBD2 on 6 matching bases. Germline assignment: CDR1 DFQATT and CDR2 SNEGSKA (reference sequence). This CDR3 region has 13 residues. The V end was cut by 3 bases, the J end by 6 bases, with 12 bases between. CDR3 loop: CSASTGGGNEQFF. The CDR3 DNA is TGCAGTGCTAGCACCGGGGGAGGCAATGAGCAGTTCTTC.

The genes are TRBV20-1 and TRBJ2-1; possibly TRBD1 for D (6 bases). Deletions cut 5 bases from V and 12 bases from J, with 14 bases between. This CDR3 spans 11 amino acids. Germline CDR1 and CDR2: DFQATT and SNEGSKA (reference sequence). The CDR3 is CSARPGHRQFF. CDR3 in DNA: TGCAGTGCTCGTCCGGGACACCGGCAGTTCTTC.